Listed below are T cell receptor beta chains from one sample, sequenced in a study of T cell responses to AZD1222 COVID-19 vaccine. Repertoires were generated with immunoSEQ multiplex PCR, while TCRdb's copy carries only in-frame clones and drops some. The sample contains under 150,000 clones, about 90% of which appear only once. The sample here was peripheral blood, taken 28 days after the second AZD1222 dose. Source of these receptors: an adult who received the AZD1222 COVID-19 vaccine. CDR3s include the opening cysteine and the closing phenylalanine or tryptophan.

TRBV7-9	TRBJ1-1	CASSPTDRARNTEAFF
TRBV5-1	TRBJ2-5	CASSSLSDWVETQYF
TRBV18	TRBJ1-5	CASSPPGGYQPQHF
TRBV18	TRBJ1-6	CASPNRSLSPNSPLHF
TRBV7-9	TRBJ2-3	CASSLGQGFTDTQYF
TRBV6-5	TRBJ1-1	CASRAPNTEAFF
TRBV5-4	TRBJ1-4	CASSLGQGNEKLFF
TRBV7-3	TRBJ2-3	CASSLTPWPGDTQYF
TRBV6-5	TRBJ1-2	CAIQPGGANYGYTF
TRBV2	TRBJ2-1	CASSPLMLNEQFF
TRBV3-1/TRBV3-2	TRBJ2-1	CASSQAIHNEQFF
TRBV6-5	TRBJ2-7	CASSYSGQGQYEQYF
TRBV5-6	TRBJ1-2	CASSPGRGYGYTF
TRBV20-1	TRBJ1-5	CSASPGGNNQPQHF
TRBV7-9	TRBJ2-3	CASSLEGQGSATDTQYF
TRBV19	TRBJ1-2	CASYVGGLDYGYTF
TRBV5-1	TRBJ2-5	CASSLEGRRETQYF
TRBV6-1	TRBJ2-7	CASSEDISEQYF
TRBV7-6	TRBJ2-7	CASSLRDSKSYEQYF
TRBV2	TRBJ1-1	CASSEEVRVEAFF
TRBV7-2	TRBJ2-3	CASSLAQREADTQYF
TRBV27	TRBJ1-5	CASSLSLGVGGNQPQHF
TRBV10-3	TRBJ1-2	CAISEADSSYGYTF
TRBV2	TRBJ2-2	CASSEAGLKTGELFF
TRBV16	TRBJ1-5	CASSQSGRGNQPQHF
TRBV6-5	TRBJ1-1	CASSYSRGRTEAFF